A single count supports the clone carrying this T cell receptor (beta chain). There were likely unrecorded immune exposures, though donors were nominally healthy when sampled. The CDR3 has 13 residues. Trimming shortened V by 5 bases and J by 2 bases, and 10 bases separated the two germline ends. Germline CDR1 is SGDLS and CDR2 is YYNGEE. Use of 60 Vbeta and 13 Jbeta primers characterized the PCR. The data were produced by immunoSEQ multiplex PCR, yet TCRdb's version contains in-frame clones alone and is incomplete. This table holds about 160,000 clones, about 83% found once. This entry comes from a study of cytomegalovirus exposure and HLA in healthy donors.

Sequenced input: PBMCs. This chain uses TRBV9 with TRBJ2-5; perhaps TRBD1 as D (5 bases). This TCR was sampled from a woman in her twenties or thirties in good health and CMV-seronegative. The CDR3 region is CASSRGSQETQYF. In nucleotides, the CDR3 is TGTGCCAGCAGTAGGGGCAGTCAAGAGACCCAGTACTTC.